This is a list of T cell receptor beta chains from one sample in a study of cytomegalovirus exposure and HLA in healthy donors. Produced via immunoSEQ multiplex PCR; TCRdb's table is partial and in-frame only. The sample has 75,000 to 95,000 clones, 90% seen once; the top ten hold approximately 2.2%. Specimen: PBMCs. These receptors came from a man in his late teens or twenties in good health and CMV-seronegative. The CDR3 runs from the conserved cysteine through the conserved F or W. Only part of the rows carry a size: once, few, many, or a class if the clone is expanded.

NA | TRBJ2-1 | TRBV27 | CASSLWLAGTREQFF
NA | TRBJ2-7 | TRBV7-3 | CASSFSQGYEQYF
NA | TRBJ2-1 | TRBV7-9 | CASSLDGTGLDEQFF
NA | TRBJ2-1 | TRBV29-1 | CSANMGLLYNEQFF
NA | TRBJ1-2 | TRBV19 | CASSRGQGNFNGYTF
NA | TRBJ2-7 | TRBV5-1 | CASSLARASYEQYF
NA | TRBJ2-2 | TRBV18 | CASSPRTGTNTGELFF
NA | TRBJ2-2 | TRBV6-4 | CASSEIAGLSSGELFF
once | TRBJ2-2 | TRBV28 | CASRVAGVDTGELFF
NA | TRBJ1-4 | TRBV4-2 | CASSQEGATNEKLFF
NA | TRBJ1-1 | TRBV7-2 | CASSLDRGLEAFF
once | TRBJ1-5 | TRBV7-2 | CASSFYVEGQPQHF
NA | TRBJ2-3 | TRBV30 | CAWSADYTQYF
NA | TRBJ2-2 | TRBV29-1 | CSVDGHGELFF
NA | TRBJ2-3 | TRBV5-5 | CASSHGQAYTQYF
NA | TRBJ1-1 | TRBV2 | CASSESSSLTEAFF
NA | TRBJ1-3 | TRBV18 | CASSPLRGGTSGNTIYF
NA | TRBJ2-3 | TRBV7-8 | CASSSLLGWEGRDTQYF
NA | TRBJ2-5 | TRBV10-3 | CAISGEGPKETQYF
NA | TRBJ1-5 | TRBV7-8 | CASSLTGKNQPQHF
NA | TRBJ2-7 | TRBV19 | CASSPQVAYEQYF
NA | TRBJ2-7 | TRBV5-5 | CASRLDTGGTDGQYF
NA | TRBJ2-7 | TRBV5-1 | CASSRLAGGRLYEQYF
NA | TRBJ2-2 | TRBV6-1 | CASILASGNTGELFF
NA | TRBJ2-4 | TRBV29-1 | CSVRTTLAKNIQYF
NA | TRBJ2-5 | TRBV9 | CASSVGGRGQETQYF
NA | TRBJ2-1 | TRBV5-4 | CASSNPGLAGNNEQFF
NA | TRBJ2-1 | TRBV2 | CASSETSAYNEQFF
NA | TRBJ1-3 | TRBV4-3 | CASSQETRGNTIYF
once | TRBJ2-7 | TRBV29-1 | CSVVEGQDYEQYF
NA | TRBJ2-1 | TRBV2 | CASSGPGLAVYNEQFF
once | TRBJ1-2 | TRBV28 | CASSPSLGAGTNYGYTF
NA | TRBJ2-3 | TRBV7-3 | CASSLGRSTDTQYF
once | TRBJ2-4 | TRBV28 | CASRGQPGLVYF
NA | TRBJ2-7 | TRBV7-2 | CASSLELAGSEQYF
NA | TRBJ1-1 | TRBV14 | CASSQITTPNTEAFF
once | TRBJ2-7 | TRBV6-1 | CASTPGQPTVWEQYF
NA | TRBJ2-2 | TRBV19 | CASKRSSGNSGELFF
NA | TRBJ2-7 | TRBV18 | CASSPTAYEQYF
once | TRBJ2-5 | TRBV27 | CASSPTSGGETQYF
few | TRBJ1-2 | TRBV7-9 | CASSLEVGRAYGYTF
NA | TRBJ1-2 | TRBV13 | CASSLGVRVGYTF
NA | TRBJ2-1 | TRBV5-1 | CASSLGSAGSYNEQFF
NA | TRBJ1-5 | TRBV2 | CASRIGQNNQPQHF
NA | TRBJ1-2 | TRBV28 | CASSSGGRRAVYGYTF
NA | TRBJ2-7 | TRBV5-1 | CASKVTGPSYEQYF
NA | TRBJ1-3 | TRBV7-6 | CASSGGGTIYF
NA | TRBJ1-5 | TRBV19 | CASSIVTRQPQHF
NA | TRBJ2-7 | TRBV28 | CASSLPLPGGQGYSGWIYEQYF
NA | TRBJ2-7 | TRBV4-2 | CASSQARTSGRYEQYF
NA | TRBJ1-3 | TRBV9 | CASSPRDSPLSGNTIYF
NA | TRBJ2-3 | TRBV5-4 | CASSWGGLAGSTDTQYF
NA | NA | TRBV4-2 | CASSQGSASSYEQYF
NA | TRBJ2-7 | TRBV10-2 | CASSESRLAGGPSYEQYF
NA | NA | TRBV7-9 | CASSLAAGHPYEQYF
NA | TRBJ2-7 | TRBV28 | CASSAYPGTRGYEQYF
NA | TRBJ2-1 | TRBV7-3 | CSSSLRTSGRGEQFF
NA | TRBJ2-1 | TRBV5-5 | CASSLDSLSYNEQFF
NA | TRBJ1-2 | TRBV28 | CASSSAGTGGGYGYGYTF
NA | TRBJ1-4 | TRBV4-2 | CASSHGHQTTNEKLFF